The T cell receptor (beta chain) described here comes from a study of T-cell memory formation after mild COVID-19. About the research overall: TCR clusters were mostly confined to one donor each. Study outcomes and limitations: A second wave expanding day 15 to 37 was CD4+-biased; contracting clones were balanced. Still unconfirmed is whether the second-wave clones peaking on day 37 recognized SARS-CoV-2.

Notes on this clonotype: The antigen remains unidentified.

V lost 6 bases to trimming and J lost 3 bases; unmatched junction nucleotides: 5. The V gene's germline CDR1 is SGHDT and CDR2 YYEEEE. The CDR3 length is 14 residues. Barcoded TCR alpha and TCR beta cDNA libraries with UMIs came from 5'RACE using constant-segment primers. MiXCR was run by TCRdb on the 5' RACE reads, yielding one entry per CDR3 protein. The sample has approximately 290,000 distinct CDR3 sequences, around 8% seen once. The chain links TRBV5-6 to TRBJ2-1; 8 bases agree with TRBD2. The sequence was obtained from a man aged 18 to 35 who had mild COVID-19 (a few samples of this study predate the infection). Cell type and time point are not known. The sample taken for sequencing was PBMCs or a T cell subset sorted from them (not recorded which). The CDR3 region has the DNA TGTGCCAGCAAGGGGACTAGGTTCTACAATGAGCAGTTCTTC. Protein product: CASKGTRFYNEQFF. The entire variable domain, with the rest obtained from reference TRBV5-6 and TRBJ2-1, is as follows: DAGVTQSPTHLIKTRGQQVTLRCSPKSGHDTVSWYQQALGQGPQFIFQYYEEEERQRGNFPDRFSGHQFPNYSSELNVNALLLGDSALYLCASKGTRFYNEQFFGPGTRLTVL.